The clone carrying this T cell receptor beta chain was detected ten times or more. Its cognate antigen is unknown. This entry is derived from a study of identical twins. General observations from the study: Memory repertoires lacked the insertion deficit that abundant cord blood beta clonotypes showed.

The V segment lost 0 bases and the J segment 4 bases; nucleotides outside the gene matches: 4. The CDR3 spans 15 residues. Germline V gene data show CDR1 as DFQATT and CDR2 as SNEGSKA (reference sequence). A universal primer site arose from template switching, and cDNA bore unique molecular identifiers. Each CDR3 protein gets one entry after TCRdb re-called the 5' RACE reads with MiXCR. The table includes hundreds of thousands of distinct CDR3 sequences, 9% to 15% detected once. This sample was shared with a second study, whose subject was yellow fever vaccine responses in identical twins.

J is TRBJ2-1 and V is TRBV20-1; 9 nucleotides line up with TRBD2. This clonotype was obtained from a woman aged 18-35 years in good health. Sequencing was carried out using PBMCs. The CDR3 is CSARDPSGNYNEQFF. CDR3 bases: TGCAGTGCTAGAGACCCTAGCGGGAATTACAATGAGCAGTTCTTC.